A single sample is the source of the 20 T cell receptor beta chains below, sequenced in a study of CD8 T cells in ankylosing spondylitis. MiXCR, applied by TCRdb to the 5' RACE reads, yields one record per CDR3 protein. The data hold 200,000 to 250,000 distinct CDR3 sequences, with roughly 25% observed a single time. The sequenced material came from blood, either unsorted or a sorted T cell fraction (not recorded which). The receptor source for this set is a male donor with ankylosing spondylitis or in good health (not recorded which).

The rearrangement links TRBV20-1 to TRBJ2-3; the D is unclear. Germline V gene data show CDR1 as DFQATT and CDR2 as SNEGSKA (reference sequence). V lost 7 bases and J lost 0, with 14 bases in between. This CDR3 is 14 amino acids long. The CDR3 nucleotides are TGCAGTGTCCCCAAGGCGTCTAGCACAGATACGCAGTATTTT. Protein product: CSVPKASSTDTQYF.

The rearrangement links TRBV29-1 to TRBJ2-1, with TRBD2 identical over 10 bases. CDR1 is SQVTM and CDR2 is ANQGSEA in the germline V gene. With V trimmed by 5 bases and J by 5 bases, 6 bases remained unmatched. The CDR3 loop spans 14 amino acids. DNA of the CDR3: TGCAGCGTTACCCAGCGGGGGGGGAACAATGAGCAGTTCTTC. It is translated as CSVTQRGGNNEQFF.

The genes are TRBV6-1 and TRBJ2-5; perhaps TRBD2 as D (7 bases). Germline V CDR1 and CDR2: MNHNS, SASEGT. CDR3 length: 16 amino acids. Trimming pared 6 bases from V and 4 bases from J, leaving 21 bases between. CDR3 DNA: TGTGCCAGCAGCCTCTCGGCGGGGAGGGGGTTAGAGACCCAGTACTTC. Translation: CASSLSAGRGLETQYF.

This clonotype has more than one count but fewer than ten. V gene TRBV7-9 combines with J gene TRBJ2-1; 8 bases are shared with TRBD2. The V and J ends lost 5 bases and 9 bases, in that order; junction bases with no gene match: 12. There are 15 residues in the CDR3. The V gene's germline CDR1 is SEHNR and CDR2 FQNEAQ (reference sequence). CDR3 nucleotide sequence: TGTGCCAGCAGCCCCGGGAGAGCGGGAGAGGGTGAGCAGTTCTTC. The encoded protein is CASSPGRAGEGEQFF.

This chain joins TRBV7-6 and TRBJ1-2; 8 bases line up with TRBD1. The V gene end was trimmed by 5 bases and the J gene end by 8 bases; junction bases not matched to a gene: 4. CDR1 is SGHVS and CDR2 is FNYEAQ in the germline V gene. The CDR3 consists of 12 residues. The CDR3 region is CASSPGQGGYTF. CDR3 nucleotide sequence: TGTGCCAGCAGCCCAGGACAGGGAGGCTACACCTTC.

The table lists this clonotype with a few counts. V and J are TRBV7-2 and TRBJ2-1, with D possibly TRBD1 on 5 matching bases. Germline V gene data show CDR1 as SGHTA and CDR2 as FQGNSA. There are 13 residues in the CDR3. V gave up 2 bases and J gave up 5 bases, with 7 bases separating them. CDR3 DNA: TGTGCCAGCAGCTTATCCAGGGACAATGAGCAGTTCTTC. Protein: CASSLSRDNEQFF.

This clonotype showed up just a few times. The chain has TRBV29-1 and TRBJ2-5, with D perhaps matching TRBD2 (6 bases). The germline gives CDR1 SQVTM, CDR2 ANQGSEA. The CDR3 contains 15 residues. V was cut by 5 bases and J by 0 bases, with 16 bases left in between. CDR3 protein: CSVIPSRGNQETQYF. Here the CDR3 DNA reads TGCAGCGTTATCCCCTCTCGGGGGAACCAAGAGACCCAGTACTTC.

This clonotype was counted a single time. CDR3 coding DNA: TGTGCCAGCAGCTTAGCGGGACTAACGACTCACAATGAGCAGTTCTTC. It encodes CASSLAGLTTHNEQFF. The rearrangement links TRBV7-9 to TRBJ2-1; 7 positions agree with TRBD2. After removal of 0 bases from V and 5 bases from J, the junction contained 7 bases not matched to a gene. The germline V gene encodes CDR1 SEHNR and CDR2 FQNEAQ (reference sequence). This CDR3 contains 16 residues.

This clonotype has ten or more counts. This rearrangement joins TRBV27 to TRBJ1-2; 7 bases map to TRBD1. The CDR3 is 14 residues long. After removal of 8 bases from V and 0 bases from J, the junction contained 6 bases not matched to a gene. Germline V CDR1 and CDR2: MNHEY, SMNVEV (reference sequence). The CDR3 sequence: CASSRGPANYGYTF. The CDR3 DNA reads TGTGCCAGCTCTAGGGGGCCAGCTAACTATGGCTACACCTTC.

In this sample, this clonotype turned up many times. Compared with germline, one end of the junction differs, possibly owing to a read error. The chain couples TRBV7-7 to TRBJ2-1; 10 positions agree with TRBD2. The CDR3 contains 16 residues. Germline CDR1 reads SSHAT; CDR2 reads FNYEAQ (reference sequence). The CDR3 spells CASSLTAGGPLGEQFF. CDR3 nucleotide sequence: TGTGCTAGCAGCTTAACAGCGGGAGGGCCTCTCGGTGAGCAGTTCTTC.

V and J are TRBV5-1 and TRBJ2-7, with D possibly being TRBD1 (5 bases). CDR1 and CDR2 from the germline V gene are SGHRS and YFSETQ. The CDR3 totals 14 residues. The germline V and J ends were trimmed by 0 bases and 1 base, with 8 bases remaining between them. CDR3 nucleotide sequence: TGCGCCAGCAGCTTGGCCCCAGGGTCCTACGAGCAGTACTTC. Translating it yields CASSLAPGSYEQYF.

Only a few counts were recorded for this clonotype. The V call is TRBV27, the J call TRBJ2-2; TRBD2 aligns across 9 bases. This CDR3 comprises 14 residues. Trimming at V came to 7 bases and at J to 5 bases, leaving 5 bases not matched to a gene. Germline V gives CDR1 MNHEY, CDR2 SMNVEV (reference sequence). The CDR3 region has the DNA TGTGCCAGCAAAAAGCGGGAGGTGACCGGGGAGCTGTTTTTT. Translation: CASKKREVTGELFF.

The chain carries TRBV12-3 or TRBV12-4 and TRBJ2-2; D gene ambiguous. The length of the CDR3 is 13 residues. V was pared by 10 bases and J by 0 bases, with 9 bases between. The DNA for the CDR3 is TGTGCCACCTTTCTGTCGAACACCGGGGAGCTGTTTTTT. This gives the protein CATFLSNTGELFF.

In its sample, this clonotype was seen a few times. J is TRBJ2-1 and V is TRBV5-4; tentative D call: TRBD2 (6 bases). CDR3 size: 13 residues. The germline gives CDR1 SGHNT, CDR2 YYREEE (reference sequence). Trimming shortened V by 4 bases and J by 7 bases, and 12 bases separated the two germline ends. The DNA of the CDR3 is TGTGCCAGCAGCACTACTAGCAGTAATGAGCAGTTCTTC. It is translated as CASSTTSSNEQFF.

The gene calls are TRBV18 and TRBJ2-5; 12 nucleotides align to TRBD1. The CDR3 is made up of 15 amino acids. The V gene's germline CDR1 is KGHSH and CDR2 LQKENI. V was clipped by 6 bases and J by 5 bases; unmatched bases: 7. The CDR3 coding sequence is TGTGCCAGCTCCGTGGGACAGGGGGCGCAGGAGACCCAGTACTTC. It is translated as CASSVGQGAQETQYF.

In this sample, this clonotype turned up once. The chain links TRBV19 to TRBJ2-3; D unresolved. Germline CDR1 reads LNHDA; CDR2 reads SQIVND (reference sequence). The V and J ends lost 1 base and 2 bases respectively, with 13 bases between them. CDR3 length: 16 residues. The CDR3 reads CASSIGFSRLTDTQYF. The CDR3 DNA reads TGTGCCAGTAGTATAGGGTTTTCACGGCTCACAGATACGCAGTATTTT.

The genes are TRBV20-1 and TRBJ2-1, with 9 nucleotides matching TRBD2. Trimming removed 2 bases from V and 7 bases from J; junction bases left unmatched: 9. This CDR3 has 15 amino acids. CDR1 DFQATT and CDR2 SNEGSKA come from the germline V gene (reference sequence). CDR3 amino acids: CSARRLAALGNEQFF. The DNA of the CDR3 is TGCAGTGCTAGAAGACTAGCGGCCCTAGGGAATGAGCAGTTCTTC.

In this sample, this clonotype turned up many times. The gene calls are TRBV5-1 and TRBJ1-2; unclear D gene. CDR3 size: 15 residues. Germline V lookup: CDR1 SGHRS, CDR2 YFSETQ. Trimming shortened V by 0 bases and J by 0 bases, and 9 bases separated the two germline ends. The CDR3 loop reads CASSLEGSSNYGYTF. The CDR3 DNA reads TGCGCCAGCAGCTTGGAGGGCAGTTCTAACTATGGCTACACCTTC.

This clonotype was seen at least ten times. The V call is TRBV20-1, the J call TRBJ2-1; 12 positions agree with TRBD2. This CDR3 is 15 amino acids long. The V gene end was trimmed by 3 bases and the J gene end by 10 bases; junction bases not matched to a gene: 10. Germline CDR1 reads DFQATT; CDR2 reads SNEGSKA (reference sequence). The CDR3 coding sequence is TGCAGTGCTAGGTCGACTAGCGGGAGAATTCGCGAGCAGTTCTTC. Its protein product is CSARSTSGRIREQFF.

The count of this clonotype is one. The V gene is TRBV18, the J gene TRBJ1-1; 9 bases map to TRBD1. The CDR3 extends over 14 amino acids. Trimming cost V 4 bases and J 3 bases; bases outside gene matches: 3. Germline V CDR1 and CDR2: KGHSH, LQKENI. CDR3 residues: CASSLRTGDTEAFF. Written as DNA, the CDR3 is TGTGCCAGCTCACTACGGACAGGGGACACTGAAGCTTTCTTT. Using reference TRBV18 and TRBJ1-1 for the parts outside the CDR3, the full variable domain is NAGVMQNPRHLVRRRGQEARLRCSPMKGHSHVYWYRQLPEEGLKFMVYLQKENIIDESGMPKERFSAEFPKEGPSILRIQQVVRGDSAAYFCASSLRTGDTEAFFGQGTRLTVV.